A selection of T cell receptor beta chains follows, all from one sample in a study of cytomegalovirus exposure and HLA in healthy donors. The table came from immunoSEQ multiplex PCR; TCRdb's copy has only in-frame clones and leaves some out. The sample consists of under 95,000 clones, less than 8% of them appearing once. Sample: PBMCs. All receptors derive from a man aged 50 or older in good health and CMV-seronegative. Each CDR3 is given with its conserved first and last residue. The order of the fields is V gene, J gene, clone size, D gene, CDR3 protein, CDR3 DNA. D genes are given only for firm matches. Where a row states a size, it is once, few, many or the class of an expanded clone; other rows omit it.

TRBV5-6	TRBJ2-7	few	.	CASSLGRGSYEQYF	TGTGCCAGCAGCTTGGGAAGGGGCTCCTACGAGCAGTACTTC
TRBV7-3	TRBJ2-2	.	TRBD2	CASSYQTSGLNTGELFF	TGTGCCAGCAGCTACCAGACTAGCGGGCTGAACACCGGGGAGCTGTTTTTT
TRBV11-1	TRBJ1-1	few	.	CATRGGYTEAFF	TGTGCTACAAGGGGGGGATACACTGAAGCTTTCTTT
TRBV19	TRBJ1-2	.	TRBD1	CASIRTGQRYGYTF	TGTGCCAGTATAAGGACAGGGCAGAGATATGGCTACACCTTC
TRBV1	TRBJ2-1	few	.	CTSSRKSELGQFF	TGCACCAGCAGCCGAAAAAGCGAATTGGGGCAGTTCTTC
TRBV5-5	TRBJ1-5	.	.	CASSSGRGSNQPQHF	TGTGCCAGCAGCTCCGGGAGGGGGAGCAATCAGCCCCAGCATTTT
TRBV4-3	TRBJ2-2	few	.	CASSQTRTAHTGELFF	TGCGCCAGCAGCCAGACCCGGACAGCGCATACCGGGGAGCTGTTTTTT
TRBV4-2	TRBJ1-4	few	.	CASSRGPVDNEKLFF	TGTGCCAGCAGCCGCGGTCCGGTAGATAATGAAAAACTGTTTTTT
TRBV28	TRBJ1-4	few	.	CASSRAMATNEKLFF	TGTGCCAGCAGCCGCGCGATGGCAACTAATGAAAAACTGTTTTTT
TRBV28	TRBJ1-4	.	TRBD1	CASSPGQGMATNEKLFF	TGTGCCAGCAGCCCGGGACAGGGTATGGCAACTAATGAAAAACTGTTTTTT
TRBV9	TRBJ1-6	.	TRBD1	CASSVSGTGGPLHF	TGTGCCAGCAGCGTTTCCGGGACAGGGGGCCCCCTCCACTTT
TRBV5-6	TRBJ2-1	few	TRBD2	CASSTTAGGGEQFF	TGTGCCAGCAGCACCACCGCGGGGGGCGGGGAGCAGTTCTTC
TRBV2	TRBJ1-4	few	.	CASKAAATNEKLFF	TGTGCCAGCAAAGCGGCCGCAACTAATGAAAAACTGTTTTTT
TRBV9	TRBJ1-5	few	TRBD1	CTSSVEGGRNQPQHF	TGTACCAGCAGCGTAGAAGGGGGCCGAAATCAGCCCCAGCATTTT
TRBV6-5	TRBJ2-2	.	.	CASSYSFMSPGELFF	TGTGCCAGCAGTTACTCGTTTATGAGCCCCGGGGAGCTGTTTTTT
TRBV5-1	TRBJ2-7	few	.	CASSPDSYEQYF	TGCGCCAGCAGCCCTGACAGCTACGAGCAGTACTTC
TRBV15	TRBJ1-2	few	TRBD1	CATSRAGTGAWNYGYTF	TGTGCCACCAGCAGGGCCGGGACAGGGGCTTGGAACTATGGCTACACCTTC
TRBV21-1	TRBJ1-2	.	.	CASSKILGQGNYGYTF	TGTGCCAGCAGCAAAATCCTGGGACAGGGGAACTATGGCTACACCTTC
TRBV18	TRBJ1-6	.	.	CASSQGSSYNSPLHF	TGTGCCAGCTCGCAAGGGAGCTCCTATAATTCACCCCTCCACTTT
TRBV27	TRBJ2-7	.	TRBD1	CASSPGTGPYEQYF	TGTGCCAGCAGTCCCGGGACAGGGCCCTACGAGCAGTACTTC
TRBV6-1	TRBJ2-7	.	TRBD1	CASSGDRGYEQYF	TGTGCCAGCAGTGGGGACAGGGGCTACGAGCAGTACTTC
TRBV6-1	TRBJ2-7	few	TRBD2	CASSVEAGAYEQYF	TGTGCCAGCAGCGTTGAAGCGGGGGCCTACGAGCAGTACTTC
TRBV10-1	TRBJ2-3	.	TRBD1	CARGTGDGTQYF	TGCGCCCGAGGGACAGGGGACGGTACGCAGTATTTT
TRBV15	TRBJ1-2	few	TRBD1	CATSVGQEDYGYTF	TGTGCCACCAGCGTGGGACAGGAGGACTATGGCTACACCTTC
TRBV5-1	TRBJ2-3	few	TRBD1	CASLQGASSTDTQYF	TGCGCCAGCCTCCAGGGGGCCTCTAGCACAGATACGCAGTATTTT
TRBV6-5	TRBJ1-5	.	TRBD1	CASRTRDSVNQPQHF	TGTGCCAGCAGAACTAGGGACAGCGTAAATCAGCCCCAGCATTTT
TRBV9	TRBJ1-5	few	TRBD1	CASSATGGSNQPQHF	TGTGCCAGCAGCGCCACAGGGGGGAGCAATCAGCCCCAGCATTTT
TRBV28	TRBJ2-7	few	.	CASSLLGQGRAYEQYF	TGTGCCAGCAGTTTATTGGGGCAGGGTAGGGCCTACGAGCAGTACTTC
TRBV5-4	TRBJ2-7	.	TRBD1	CASSPDRGIYEQYF	TGTGCCAGCAGCCCTGACAGGGGAATTTACGAGCAGTACTTC
TRBV5-1	TRBJ2-1	.	TRBD2	CASRLRGISAYNEQFF	TGCGCCAGCAGATTGCGGGGGATTAGTGCCTACAATGAGCAGTTCTTC
TRBV6-1	TRBJ1-1	.	.	CASSVGGGSTEAFF	TGTGCCAGCAGTGTTGGCGGGGGGAGCACTGAAGCTTTCTTT
TRBV7-2	TRBJ2-3	.	.	CASSESRGLNTQYF	TGTGCCAGCAGCGAGTCTAGAGGGCTAAATACGCAGTATTTT
TRBV29-1	TRBJ1-4	.	.	CSASLGAQEKLFF	TGCAGCGCCTCTTTGGGGGCGCAGGAAAAACTGTTTTTT
TRBV6-5	TRBJ1-2	.	TRBD1	CASQGAYGYTF	TGTGCCAGTCAGGGGGCGTATGGCTACACCTTC
TRBV6-1	TRBJ1-2	few	.	CASSENPRYGYTF	TGTGCCAGCAGTGAAAACCCGAGGTATGGCTACACCTTC
TRBV7-2	TRBJ2-1	few	.	CASSPNLGGGVYNEQFF	TGTGCCAGCAGCCCCAACTTAGGGGGGGGAGTCTACAATGAGCAGTTCTTC
TRBV4-2	TRBJ2-2	.	.	CASSQDSGSRTGELFF	TGTGCCAGCAGCCAAGATTCCGGGAGCCGTACCGGGGAGCTGTTTTTT
TRBV19	TRBJ2-7	few	TRBD1	CASSIMTGVDEQYF	TGTGCCAGTAGTATTATGACAGGGGTGGATGAGCAGTACTTC
TRBV14	TRBJ2-7	few	.	CASSHPGYEQYF	TGTGCCAGCAGCCATCCAGGCTACGAGCAGTACTTC
TRBV7-2	TRBJ1-1	few	.	CASSLSMSPTGGEAFF	TGTGCCAGCAGCTTAAGTATGTCCCCCACGGGCGGGGAAGCTTTCTTT
TRBV27	TRBJ1-1	few	.	CASSELTVSGENTEAFF	TGTGCCAGCAGCGAATTGACAGTTAGCGGGGAGAACACTGAAGCTTTCTTT
TRBV30	TRBJ2-5	few	TRBD1	CAWSGPGTGGVKQYF	TGTGCCTGGAGTGGTCCCGGGACAGGGGGTGTGAAGCAGTACTTC
TRBV4-2	TRBJ1-3	.	TRBD1	CASSPNPGQGRNTIYF	TGTGCCAGCAGCCCTAATCCGGGACAGGGTAGAAACACCATATATTTT
TRBV6-6	TRBJ2-7	.	.	CASSLGVEQYF	TGTGCCAGCAGCCTCGGGGTTGAGCAGTACTTC
TRBV25-1	TRBJ2-1	few	.	CASSAYSGLSSYNEQFF	TGTGCCAGCAGTGCCTATAGCGGCTTGAGCTCCTACAATGAGCAGTTCTTC
TRBV7-9	TRBJ2-3	.	TRBD1	CASSESDRGLRTDTQYF	TGTGCCAGCAGCGAATCGGACAGGGGTTTACGCACAGATACGCAGTATTTT
TRBV28	TRBJ2-1	.	TRBD2	CASSSYSGDSYNEQFF	TGTGCCAGCAGTTCCTATAGCGGGGACTCCTACAATGAGCAGTTCTTC
TRBV30	TRBJ1-2	few	.	CARPAGYGYTF	TGTGCCCGCCCGGCGGGCTATGGCTACACCTTC